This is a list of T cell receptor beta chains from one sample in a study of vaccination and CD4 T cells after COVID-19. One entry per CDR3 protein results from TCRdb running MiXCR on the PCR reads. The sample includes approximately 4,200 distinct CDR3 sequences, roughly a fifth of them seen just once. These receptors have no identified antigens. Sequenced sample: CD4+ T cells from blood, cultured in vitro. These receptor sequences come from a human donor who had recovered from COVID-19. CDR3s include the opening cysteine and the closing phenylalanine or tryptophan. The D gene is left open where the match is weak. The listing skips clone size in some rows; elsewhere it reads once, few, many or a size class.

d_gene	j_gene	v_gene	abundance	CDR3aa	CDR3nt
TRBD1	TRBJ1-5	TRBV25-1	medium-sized	CASIIFVEGQSKQPQHF	TGTGCCAGCATTATCTTCGTTGAGGGACAGAGTAAGCAGCCCCAGCATTTT
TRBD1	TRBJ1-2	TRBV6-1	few	CASRATGGNGYTF	TGTGCCAGCAGGGCTACAGGGGGCAATGGCTACACCTTC
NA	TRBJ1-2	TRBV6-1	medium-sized	CASSRGQIYGYTF	TGTGCCAGCAGTCGCGGACAGATATATGGCTACACCTTC
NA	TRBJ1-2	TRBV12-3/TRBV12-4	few	CASSRALGGYTF	TGTGCCAGCAGTCGAGCTCTCGGGGGCTACACCTTC
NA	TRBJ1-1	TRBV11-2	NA	CASRGDTMNTEAFF	TGTGCCAGCAGGGGGGACACAATGAACACTGAAGCTTTCTTT
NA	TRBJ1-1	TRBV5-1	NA	CASSFGGGMNTEAFF	TGCGCCAGCAGCTTCGGGGGGGGTATGAACACTGAAGCTTTCTTT
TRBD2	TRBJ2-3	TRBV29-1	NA	CSVEGLAGDTDTQYF	TGCAGCGTTGAGGGACTAGCGGGGGACACAGATACGCAGTATTTT
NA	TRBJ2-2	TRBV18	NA	CASTPGTGTGELFF	TGTGCCAGCACCCCTGGGACTGGAACCGGGGAGCTGTTTTTT
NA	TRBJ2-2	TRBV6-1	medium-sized	CASSEFGVGTGELFF	TGTGCCAGCAGTGAGTTCGGGGTGGGAACCGGGGAGCTGTTTTTT
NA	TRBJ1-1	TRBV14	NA	CASSYTVNTEAFF	TGTGCCAGCAGCTATACAGTGAACACTGAAGCTTTCTTT
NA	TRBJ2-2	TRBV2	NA	CASREYRNTEELFF	TGTGCCAGCAGGGAGTATCGGAACACCGAGGAGCTGTTTTTT
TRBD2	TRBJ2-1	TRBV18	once	CASSPTSGAGDEQFF	TGTGCCAGCTCACCGACTAGCGGGGCGGGTGATGAGCAGTTCTTC
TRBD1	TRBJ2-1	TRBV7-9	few	CASSKDRGQYNEQFF	TGTGCCAGCAGCAAAGACAGGGGGCAGTACAATGAGCAGTTCTTC
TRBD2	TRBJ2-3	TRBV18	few	CASSLGTSGGNTDTQYF	TGTGCCAGCTCACTCGGGACTAGCGGGGGTAATACAGATACGCAGTATTTT
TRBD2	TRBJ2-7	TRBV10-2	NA	CASSGFGGRDEQYF	TGCGCCAGCAGCGGATTCGGGGGGAGAGACGAGCAGTACTTC
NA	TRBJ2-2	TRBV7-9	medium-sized	CASSLALGTGELFF	TGTGCCAGCAGCTTAGCGCTTGGGACCGGGGAGCTGTTTTTT
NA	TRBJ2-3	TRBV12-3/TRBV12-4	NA	CASSQDGLSADTQYF	TGTGCCAGCAGTCAGGACGGTCTAAGCGCAGATACGCAGTATTTT
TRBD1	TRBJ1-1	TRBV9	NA	CASSVVGTGGVEAFF	TGTGCCAGCAGCGTAGTAGGGACAGGGGGCGTTGAGGCTTTCTTT
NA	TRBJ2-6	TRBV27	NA	CASSANGANVLTF	TGTGCCAGCAGTGCGAATGGGGCCAACGTCCTGACTTTC
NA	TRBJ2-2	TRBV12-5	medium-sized	CASGLKGGGELFF	TGTGCTAGTGGTCTCAAAGGGGGCGGGGAGCTGTTTTTT
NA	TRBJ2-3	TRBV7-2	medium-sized	CASSPDLPSADTQYF	TGTGCCAGCAGCCCGGACTTACCCAGCGCAGATACGCAGTATTTT
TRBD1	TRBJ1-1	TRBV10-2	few	CASRPQGLVGTTEAFF	TGCGCCAGCAGACCACAGGGGCTGGTGGGAACCACTGAAGCTTTCTTT
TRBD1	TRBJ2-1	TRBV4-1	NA	CASSQDRGQGENEQFF	TGCGCCAGCAGCCAAGATCGGGGACAGGGGGAGAATGAGCAGTTCTTC
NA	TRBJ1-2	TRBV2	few	CASIYGGPYGYTF	TGTGCCAGCATCTACGGGGGGCCCTATGGCTACACCTTC
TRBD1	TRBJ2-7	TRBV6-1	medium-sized	CASRGTGGYEQYF	TGTGCCAGCAGGGGGACAGGGGGCTACGAGCAGTACTTC
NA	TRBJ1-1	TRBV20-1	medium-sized	CSASTLNTEAFF	TGCAGTGCATCGACACTGAACACTGAAGCTTTCTTT
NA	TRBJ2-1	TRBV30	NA	CAWRGYNEQFF	TGTGCCTGGAGGGGATACAATGAGCAGTTCTTC
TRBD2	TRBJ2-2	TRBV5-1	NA	CASSLLAGGPAGELFF	TGCGCCAGCAGCTTACTAGCGGGGGGGCCCGCCGGGGAGCTGTTTTTT
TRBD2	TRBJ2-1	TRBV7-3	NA	CASSLGGLGGGEQFF	TGTGCCAGCAGCTTAGGGGGACTAGGAGGGGGTGAGCAGTTCTTC
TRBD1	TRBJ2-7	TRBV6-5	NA	CASSSRQGRTYEQYF	TGTGCCAGCAGTTCCCGACAGGGGAGAACCTACGAGCAGTACTTC
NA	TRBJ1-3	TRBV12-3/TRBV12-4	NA	CASTSYSGNTIYF	TGTGCCAGCACCTCGTACTCTGGAAACACCATATATTTT
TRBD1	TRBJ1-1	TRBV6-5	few	CASSLRTGGVNTEAFF	TGTGCCAGCAGTTTGCGGACAGGGGGCGTCAACACTGAAGCTTTCTTT
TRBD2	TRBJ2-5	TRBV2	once	CAISWGGETQYF	TGTGCCATCTCGTGGGGGGGAGAGACCCAGTACTTC
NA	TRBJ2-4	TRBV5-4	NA	CASSHSAAKNIQYF	TGTGCCAGCAGCCATAGCGCGGCCAAAAACATTCAGTACTTC
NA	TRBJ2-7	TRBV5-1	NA	CASSLTQASYEQYF	TGCGCCAGCAGCTTGACACAGGCCTCCTACGAGCAGTACTTC
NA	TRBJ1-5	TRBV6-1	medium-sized	CASTSGEPQHF	TGTGCCAGCACCTCGGGTGAGCCCCAGCATTTT
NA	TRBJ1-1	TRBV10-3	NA	CAISDKGSDTEAFF	TGTGCCATCAGTGACAAGGGTTCTGACACTGAAGCTTTCTTT
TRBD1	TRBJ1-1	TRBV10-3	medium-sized	CASGQGRTEAFF	TGTGCCTCGGGACAGGGAAGGACTGAAGCTTTCTTT
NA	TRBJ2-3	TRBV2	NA	CASKPGTSTDTQYF	TGTGCCAGCAAGCCGGGGACTAGCACAGATACGCAGTATTTT